This T cell receptor beta chain was sequenced for a study of shared clonotypes between healthy human individuals. Study-wide findings and caveats: Naive CD4 clonotypes were shared across a handful of donors at roughly 4.6%. Unshared clonotypes carried lower generation probabilities than those common to all four donors.

Trimming took 6 bases from V and 4 from J; bases not matched to a gene: 9. The CDR3 extends over 15 amino acids. Germline V CDR1 and CDR2: SNHLY, FYNNEI. Per sorted-subset replicate PCR, input was about 180 ng DNA, representing 30,000 to 35,000 T cell genomes. The data were produced by immunoSEQ multiplex PCR, yet TCRdb's version contains in-frame clones alone and is incomplete. Of around 2.1 million clones listed, roughly 95% are singletons. To note about this clone: As yet, its antigen is unknown.

In the CD4+ fraction, cells were divided into CD45RA+ naive and CD45RA-negative memory subsets. The chain is built from TRBV2 and TRBJ2-1, with 7 bases fitting TRBD2. The receptor comes from a man between 18 and 29 years old in good health. Sequenced sample: naive CD4+ T cells sorted from blood. Subset meaning: CD45RA+ positively selected. This CDR3 is CASRAGLEVYNEQFF. The DNA for the CDR3 is TGTGCCAGCAGAGCGGGACTGGAAGTTTACAATGAGCAGTTCTTC.